This T cell receptor (beta chain) derives from a study of T cells in localized non-small cell lung cancer. Study outcomes and limitations: Uninvolved adjacent lung, not tumor, had the highest T cell clonality. Sequencing was restricted to one tumor region; therefore, heterogeneity remains possible. Higher blood T cell density tracked longer overall survival. In adjacent lung, a median approximately 60 of the top 100 tumor clones were found.

Comments on this clone: Its antigen is currently unknown.

Assay used: immunoSEQ multiplex PCR; TCRdb lists only in-frame clones, some missing. The sample shows about 52,000 clones, 70% to 90% of them seen only once. Sequenced material: PBMCs, taken before any cancer treatment. This sequence originates from a female donor with stage II lung adenocarcinoma.

This CDR3 reads CASSLATSDWYGYTF. The CDR3 DNA sequence: TGTGCCAGCAGCTTAGCTACAAGCGATTGGTATGGCTACACCTTC. The chain couples TRBV7-2 to TRBJ1-2, with D uncertain. This CDR3 contains 15 residues. The ends were cut back, 0 bases at V and 5 bases at J, with 13 bases in the middle. Germline assignment: CDR1 SGHTA and CDR2 FQGNSA. The complete variable domain, with remaining parts taken from reference TRBV7-2 and TRBJ1-2, reads GAGVSQSPSNKVTEKGKDVELRCDPISGHTALYWYRQSLGQGLEFLIYFQGNSAPDKSGLPSDRFSAERTGGSVSTLTIQRTQQEDSAVYLCASSLATSDWYGYTFGSGTRLTVV.